These 26 T cell receptor beta chains were sequenced from one sample in a study of blood T cell repertoires in COVID-19. Clones were sequenced by immunoSEQ multiplex PCR, and TCRdb holds only the in-frame ones, with some missing. The data show approximately 220,000 clones, roughly 80% seen once. Sequencing used peripheral blood. These receptor sequences come from an elderly woman with acute or convalescent COVID-19.

The chain combines TRBV9 with TRBJ1-2; maybe TRBD1 (5 bases). This CDR3 comprises 13 residues. Germline V gene lookup returns CDR1 SGDLS and CDR2 YYNGEE. V was clipped by 4 bases and J by 8 bases, with 15 bases between them. The CDR3 DNA sequence: TGTGCCAGCAGCCCAATGGGGGGGTACGGCTACACCTTC. It is translated as CASSPMGGYGYTF.

The rearrangement links TRBV7-9 to TRBJ2-5; possibly TRBD1 for D (5 bases). This CDR3 is 13 amino acids long. V lost 0 bases and J lost 5, with 7 bases in between. Germline V gives CDR1 SEHNR, CDR2 FQNEAQ (reference sequence). The CDR3 DNA sequence: TGTGCCAGCAGCTTAGCTGGGGCGGAGACCCAGTACTTC. As protein: CASSLAGAETQYF.

This chain links TRBV5-1 with TRBJ2-5; 9 bases agree with TRBD2. The germline V gene encodes CDR1 SGHRS and CDR2 YFSETQ. This CDR3 spans 17 amino acids. Trimming cost V 0 bases and J 0 bases; bases outside gene matches: 6. In DNA, the CDR3 is TGCGCCAGCAGCTTGGAGTATGCGGGAGGGAACCAAGAGACCCAGTACTTC. Amino acid sequence: CASSLEYAGGNQETQYF.

This clone appeared once. Here the CDR3 DNA reads TGCAGCGTTGCCGGGACTGCGAACTATGGCTACACCTTC. Protein: CSVAGTANYGYTF. The chain carries TRBV29-1 and TRBJ1-2, with TRBD1 as a possible D gene (5 bases). The V and J ends lost 4 bases and 2 bases respectively, with 11 bases between them. Germline V gives CDR1 SQVTM, CDR2 ANQGSEA. The CDR3 sequence is 13 residues long.

J is TRBJ1-5 and V is TRBV6-5; no firm D call. Trimming took off 3 bases at V and 4 bases at J, with 10 bases between the two ends. The CDR3 has 14 residues. Germline lookup yields CDR1 MNHEY and CDR2 SVGAGI. The CDR3, as DNA: TGTGCCAGCAGTTATAGAGAGGGTAATCAGCCCCAGCATTTT. It encodes CASSYREGNQPQHF.

V is TRBV5-1 and J is TRBJ2-7, with 8 nucleotides matching TRBD1. CDR1 SGHRS and CDR2 YFSETQ come from the germline V gene. Losses at the gene ends were 0 bases for V and 5 bases for J; bases not matched to a gene: 10. The CDR3 loop spans 16 amino acids. Written as DNA, the CDR3 is TGCGCCAGCAGCTTGGGGGCCGGGACAGGCCCCAACGAGCAGTACTTC. This translates into CASSLGAGTGPNEQYF.

This chain links TRBV10-3 with TRBJ2-3; D not resolved. With 6 bases removed from V and 0 bases from J, the gap between germline ends came to 7 bases. Germline lookup yields CDR1 ENHRY and CDR2 SYGVKD. CDR3 length equals 13 residues. The CDR3 bases are TGTGCCATCAGACATATTAGCACAGATACGCAGTATTTT. This translates into CAIRHISTDTQYF.

The CDR3 bases are TGTGCCAGCTCACCACCGACGGGGGGTATCCCAGATACGCAGTATTTT. This translates into CASSPPTGGIPDTQYF. The genes are TRBV18 and TRBJ2-3; 7 bases match TRBD2. Germline V gene sequence: CDR1 KGHSH, CDR2 LQKENI. The CDR3 covers 16 residues. Trimming at V came to 0 bases and at J to 4 bases, leaving 7 bases not matched to a gene.

The rearrangement joins TRBV19 to TRBJ1-5, with a tentative D call TRBD1 (5 bases). This CDR3 spans 16 amino acids. Trimming took 5 bases from V and 3 from J, leaving 17 bases between them. CDR1 and CDR2 from the germline V gene are LNHDA and SQIVND (reference sequence). CDR3: CASSWGSGAVNQPQHF. For the CDR3, the DNA is TGTGCCAGTAGTTGGGGGAGCGGGGCGGTCAATCAGCCCCAGCATTTT.

V and J are TRBV3-1 (or the pseudogene TRBV3-2) and TRBJ2-1; 8 bases agree with TRBD2. The CDR3 extends over 17 amino acids. The germline CDR1 and CDR2 sequences are LGHDT and YNNKEL (reference sequence). Losses at the gene ends were 0 bases for V and 0 bases for J; bases not matched to a gene: 4. The CDR3 nucleotides are TGTGCCAGCAGCCAAGATGTGGCGGGAGGCTCCTACAATGAGCAGTTCTTC. Encoded protein: CASSQDVAGGSYNEQFF.

DNA of the CDR3: TGTGCCAGCAGCGAGGGACTAGCGGGAGGCGTTGAGCAGTTCTTC. It specifies CASSEGLAGGVEQFF. The V gene is TRBV11-3, the J gene TRBJ2-1; TRBD2 agrees at 15 bases. V lost 5 bases to trimming and J lost 9 bases; unmatched junction nucleotides: 5. From germline, CDR1 is SGHNT and CDR2 YENEEA. This CDR3 is 15 amino acids long. Using reference TRBV11-3 and TRBJ2-1 for the parts outside the CDR3, the full variable domain is EAGVVQSPRYKIIEKKQPVAFWCNPISGHNTLYWYLQNLGQGPELLIRYENEEAVDDSQLPKDRFSAERLKGVDSTLKIQPAELGDSAVYLCASSEGLAGGVEQFFGPGTRLTVL.

The rearrangement links TRBV4-1 to TRBJ2-5; D may be TRBD1 (7 bases). Germline V gene lookup returns CDR1 MGHRA and CDR2 YSYEKL. The CDR3 is 16 amino acids. Trimming stripped 0 bases from V and 5 bases from J, with 16 bases between. Here the CDR3 reads CASSQERQGAGETQYF. Written as DNA, the CDR3 is TGCGCCAGCAGCCAAGAGCGACAGGGCGCGGGGGAGACCCAGTACTTC.

The V call is TRBV5-6, the J call TRBJ2-5; 8 bases map to TRBD1. CDR3 size: 15 residues. V dropped 0 bases and J dropped 5; count of bases not matched to a gene: 6. CDR1 and CDR2 from the germline V gene are SGHDT and YYEEEE. In DNA form, the CDR3 reads TGTGCCAGCAGCTTGGCGCCAGGGGGCAGGGAGACCCAGTACTTC. Its protein product is CASSLAPGGRETQYF. Together with reference TRBV5-6 and TRBJ2-5, the CDR3 gives the full variable domain: DAGVTQSPTHLIKTRGQQVTLRCSPKSGHDTVSWYQQALGQGPQFIFQYYEEEERQRGNFPDRFSGHQFPNYSSELNVNALLLGDSALYLCASSLAPGGRETQYFGPGTRLLVL.

This chain connects TRBV5-1 to TRBJ2-7, with TRBD2 as a possible D gene (6 bases). The CDR3 extends over 15 amino acids. Germline V gene data show CDR1 as SGHRS and CDR2 as YFSETQ. V was shortened by 4 bases and J by 5 bases, with 19 bases between the two germline ends. CDR3 DNA sequence: TGCGCCAGCAGCACAAGGCCCGCGGGGAACCACGAGCAGTACTTC. This encodes CASSTRPAGNHEQYF.

The genes are TRBV5-1 and TRBJ1-1, with D unclear. V was pared by 4 bases and J by 1 base, with 11 bases between. This CDR3 has 14 amino acids. The germline V gene encodes CDR1 SGHRS and CDR2 YFSETQ. The CDR3 DNA is TGCGCCAGCAGCGTCGGTTTTTCGAACACTGAAGCTTTCTTT. This codes for CASSVGFSNTEAFF.

The genes are TRBV21-1 and TRBJ1-3. TRBV21-1 represents a pseudogene. The CDR3 extends over 15 amino acids. CDR3 coding DNA: TGTGCCAGCAGCCTTCGAGGAGTGAAGGGAAACACCATATATTTT. Amino acid sequence: CASSLRGVKGNTIYF.

The rearrangement uses TRBV3-1 (or the pseudogene TRBV3-2) and TRBJ2-2, with TRBD2 matching over 10 bases. This CDR3 is built from 17 residues. Germline V CDR1 and CDR2: LGHDT, YNNKEL (reference sequence). V was clipped by 0 bases and J by 5 bases; unmatched bases: 6. The CDR3 DNA follows: TGTGCCAGCAGCCAAGAAGCGGGGGGGCCTACGACCGGGGAGCTGTTTTTT. It is translated as CASSQEAGGPTTGELFF.

This clone is a singleton in its sample. The V gene is TRBV19, the J gene TRBJ2-2; TRBD2 is a possible D gene (6 bases). V was shortened by 2 bases and J by 7 bases, with 17 bases between the two germline ends. CDR1 LNHDA and CDR2 SQIVND come from the germline V gene (reference sequence). This CDR3 is 16 amino acids long. CDR3 coding DNA: TGTGCCAGTAGTATAAATAGCGGCCCCATCGACGGGGAGCTGTTTTTT. This translates into CASSINSGPIDGELFF.

The chain combines TRBV18 with TRBJ2-6; 14 nucleotides line up with TRBD2. V was clipped by 0 bases and J by 0 bases; unmatched bases: 7. Germline V lookup: CDR1 KGHSH, CDR2 LQKENI. The CDR3 consists of 21 residues. The chain's CDR3 is CASSPPPTSGRVYSGANVLTF. The DNA of the CDR3 is TGTGCCAGCTCACCACCGCCGACTAGCGGGAGGGTCTACTCTGGGGCCAACGTCCTGACTTTC.

V usage is TRBV11-2 and J usage is TRBJ2-7; 10 nucleotides agree with TRBD1. CDR3 length: 15 residues. After removal of 0 bases from V and 3 bases from J, the junction contained 2 bases not matched to a gene. Germline CDR1 reads SGHAT; CDR2 reads FQNNGV. Here the CDR3 reads CASSLDDRGHYEQYF. CDR3 in DNA: TGTGCCAGCAGCTTAGACGACAGGGGGCACTACGAGCAGTACTTC.

V is TRBV10-3 and J is TRBJ2-1, with 11 positions matching TRBD2. Germline-derived CDR1 and CDR2 are ENHRY and SYGVKD. The trim removed 0 bases at V and 3 bases at J, leaving 4 bases unmatched. The CDR3 is 17 residues long. CDR3 loop: CAISESLAGAYYNEQFF. In nucleotides, the CDR3 is TGTGCCATCAGTGAGTCACTAGCGGGGGCCTACTACAATGAGCAGTTCTTC.

J is TRBJ2-7 and V is TRBV28; tentative D call: TRBD2 (6 bases). The CDR3 spans 13 residues. Trimming removed 6 bases at V and 5 bases at J, with 14 bases between. CDR1 is MDHEN, CDR2 SYDVKM, per germline. The CDR3 spells CASRASVADEQYF. CDR3 nucleotide sequence: TGTGCCAGCAGGGCTAGCGTAGCAGACGAGCAGTACTTC.

This clone was seen only once. The chain is built from TRBV4-1 and TRBJ1-2; no firm D call. Deletions cut 5 bases from V and 4 bases from J, with 11 bases between. The CDR3 consists of 13 residues. Germline V gene sequence: CDR1 MGHRA, CDR2 YSYEKL. CDR3 region: CASSESAGYGYTF. CDR3 bases: TGCGCCAGCAGCGAGTCCGCCGGCTATGGCTACACCTTC.

This clone was recorded a few times. Sequence at one end of the junction differs from germline and may be a read error. The rearrangement uses TRBV14 and TRBJ2-7; 7 nucleotides line up with TRBD1. Germline V gene lookup returns CDR1 SGHDN and CDR2 FVKESK. The CDR3 contains 14 residues. The CDR3: CASSETGTAYVQYF. The CDR3 DNA reads as TGTGCCAGCAGCGAAACCGGGACAGCCTACGTGCAGTACTTC.

In this sample, this clone turned up a few times. The chain is built from TRBV27 and TRBJ1-2, with D unresolved. Trimming left V 2 bases short and J 7 bases short, with 11 bases between. The CDR3 sequence is 13 residues long. CDR1 and CDR2 from the germline V gene are MNHEY and SMNVEV (reference sequence). The CDR3 sequence is CASSLGRAFGYTF. The CDR3 bases are TGTGCCAGCAGTTTAGGGAGGGCTTTTGGCTACACCTTC.

The J gene is TRBJ2-1, the V gene TRBV19, with TRBD2 matching 14 bases. This CDR3 comprises 15 residues. Per the germline V gene, CDR1 is LNHDA and CDR2 is SQIVND (reference sequence). The J segment lost 15 bases and the V segment lost 5 bases, leaving 12 bases of the junction unmatched. CDR3 nucleotides: TGTGCCAGTAGTCTCAACTTGGGACTAGCGGGGGCGGTGTTCTTC. Translated, it gives CASSLNLGLAGAVFF.